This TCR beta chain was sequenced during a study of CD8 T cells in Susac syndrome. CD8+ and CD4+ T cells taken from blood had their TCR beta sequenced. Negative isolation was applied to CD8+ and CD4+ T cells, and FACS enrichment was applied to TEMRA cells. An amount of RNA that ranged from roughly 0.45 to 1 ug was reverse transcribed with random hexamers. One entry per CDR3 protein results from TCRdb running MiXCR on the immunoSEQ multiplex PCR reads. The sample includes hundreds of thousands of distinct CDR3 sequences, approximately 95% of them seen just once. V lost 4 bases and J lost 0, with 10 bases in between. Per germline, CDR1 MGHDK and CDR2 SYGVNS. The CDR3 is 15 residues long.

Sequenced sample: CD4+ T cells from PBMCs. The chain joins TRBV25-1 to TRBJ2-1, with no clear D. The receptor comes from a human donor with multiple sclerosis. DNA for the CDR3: TGTGCCAGCAGTGCCATCGCAAGCTCCTACAATGAGCAGTTCTTC. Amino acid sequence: CASSAIASSYNEQFF. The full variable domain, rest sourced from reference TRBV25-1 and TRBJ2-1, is EADIYQTPRYLVIGTGKKITLECSQTMGHDKMYWYQQDPGMELHLIHYSYGVNSTEKGDLSSESTVSRIRTEHFPLTLESARPSHTSQYLCASSAIASSYNEQFFGPGTRLTVL.